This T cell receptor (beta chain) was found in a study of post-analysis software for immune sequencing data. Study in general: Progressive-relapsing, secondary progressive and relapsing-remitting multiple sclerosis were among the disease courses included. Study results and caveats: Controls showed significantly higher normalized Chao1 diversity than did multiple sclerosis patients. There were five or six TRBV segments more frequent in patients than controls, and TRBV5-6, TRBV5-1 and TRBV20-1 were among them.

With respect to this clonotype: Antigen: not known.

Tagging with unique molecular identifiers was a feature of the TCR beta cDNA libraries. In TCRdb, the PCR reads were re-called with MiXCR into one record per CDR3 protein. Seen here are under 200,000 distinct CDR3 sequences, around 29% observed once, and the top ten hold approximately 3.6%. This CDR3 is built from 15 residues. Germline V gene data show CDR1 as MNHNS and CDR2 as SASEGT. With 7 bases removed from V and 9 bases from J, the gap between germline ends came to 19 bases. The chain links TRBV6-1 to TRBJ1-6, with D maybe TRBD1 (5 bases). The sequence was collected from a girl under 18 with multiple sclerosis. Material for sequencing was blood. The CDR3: CASIESGSGGSPLHF. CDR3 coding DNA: TGTGCCAGCATTGAGTCCGGGAGCGGGGGTTCACCCCTCCACTTT.